This TCR beta chain was documented in a study of T cells in localized non-small cell lung cancer. The study, taken as a whole, reports: Uninvolved adjacent lung showed the highest T cell clonality, exceeding tumor. Sequence data derive from only one tumor region, so heterogeneity remains possible.

This CDR3 has 15 amino acids. The V gene's germline CDR1 is MNHGY and CDR2 SAAAGT. J gave up 11 bases and V 6 bases, and 17 bases lay outside the gene matches. The method was immunoSEQ multiplex PCR; TCRdb's version includes in-frame clones alone and lacks a portion of them. The sample carries around 5,600 clones, around a quarter recorded once. This clone was counted between two and nine times. What it recognizes is unknown. The receptor was derived from a female donor over 55 with stage I lung adenocarcinoma. The sequences come from lung tumor tissue, collected before any cancer treatment. The chain has TRBV6-8 and TRBJ1-1; TRBD1 aligns across 8 bases. The CDR3, as DNA: TGTGCCAGCAGCGGCCTACAATCCCAGGGGGCGAGGGCTTTCTTT. It yields the protein CASSGLQSQGARAFF.